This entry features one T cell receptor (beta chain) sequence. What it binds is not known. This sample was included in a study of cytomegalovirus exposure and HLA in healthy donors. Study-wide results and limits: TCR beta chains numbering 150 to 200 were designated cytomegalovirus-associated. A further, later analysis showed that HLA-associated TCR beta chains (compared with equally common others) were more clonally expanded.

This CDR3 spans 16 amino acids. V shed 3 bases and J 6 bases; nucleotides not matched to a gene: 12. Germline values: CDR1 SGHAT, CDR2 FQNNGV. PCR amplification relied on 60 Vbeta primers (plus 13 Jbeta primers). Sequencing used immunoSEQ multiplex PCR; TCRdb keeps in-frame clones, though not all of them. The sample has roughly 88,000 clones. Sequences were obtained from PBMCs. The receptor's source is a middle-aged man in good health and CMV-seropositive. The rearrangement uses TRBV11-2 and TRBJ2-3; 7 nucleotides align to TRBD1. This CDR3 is CASSFVLGTQGDTQYF. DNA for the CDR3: TGTGCCAGCAGCTTTGTTTTAGGGACACAGGGGGATACGCAGTATTTT.